The source of this T cell receptor (beta chain) is a study of cytomegalovirus exposure and HLA in healthy donors. Study conclusions and caveats: In an earlier analysis, most TCR beta V segments were productive about 87% or about 30% of the time.

PCR used 60 Vbeta primers and 13 Jbeta primers. The table came from immunoSEQ multiplex PCR; TCRdb's copy has only in-frame clones and leaves some out. The sample includes some 150,000 clones, roughly 76% seen only once; the top ten take less than 3.5%. CDR3 size: 14 residues. V was cut by 1 base and J by 7 bases, with 13 bases left in between. Germline V gene lookup returns CDR1 GTSNPN and CDR2 SVGIG (reference sequence). Note on this clone: The antigen remains undetermined.

The TCR was taken from a woman in her 30s in good health and CMV-seronegative. The sequenced sample consisted of PBMCs. This chain connects TRBV30 to TRBJ2-2; a possible D gene is TRBD2 (6 bases). CDR3 in amino acids: CAWSERGGGGELFF. For the CDR3, the DNA is TGTGCCTGGAGTGAGAGGGGAGGCGGCGGGGAGCTGTTTTTT.